Shown below are 2 T cell receptor beta chains from a single sample sequenced in a study of T cells after yellow fever vaccination. Via MiXCR, TCRdb re-called the 5' RACE reads, giving one row per CDR3 protein. The sample contains some 420,000 distinct CDR3 sequences, approximately 19% of which appear only once. The material was PBMCs, obtained before the yellow fever booster vaccination. The receptors originated from a man aged 18-30 years who received the YFV17D yellow fever vaccine.

The chain links TRBV28 to TRBJ2-3; 8 bases match TRBD2. CDR3 length: 15 residues. V gave up 4 bases and J gave up 4 bases; unmatched junction bases: 7. Germline CDR1 is MDHEN and CDR2 is SYDVKM. CDR3 in amino acids: CASSSAGGASDTQYF. DNA of the CDR3: TGTGCCAGCAGTTCCGCCGGGGGGGCGTCAGATACGCAGTATTTT.

The J gene is TRBJ2-1, the V gene TRBV12-3 or TRBV12-4; maybe TRBD1 (6 bases). V lost 6 bases to trimming and J lost 6 bases, with 21 bases between them. There are 16 residues in the CDR3. The CDR3 loop is CASSPPHRAVSNEQFF. DNA of the CDR3: TGTGCCAGCAGCCCCCCCCACAGGGCCGTATCCAATGAGCAGTTCTTC.